These T cell receptor beta chains were read from a single sample in a study of T-cell reconstitution after alpha-beta-depleted transplantation in children. In TCRdb, the PCR reads were re-called with MiXCR into one record per CDR3 protein. Of about 340,000 distinct CDR3 sequences in the sample, around 10% are singletons; the top ten hold around 2.5%. Sequencing used PBMCs from the stem cell graft donor, obtained from the stem cell graft. The receptors derive from a human donor who donated a stem cell graft to a child with acute lymphoblastic leukemia. CDR3s include the opening cysteine and the closing phenylalanine or tryptophan. A D gene is named only where the DNA matches it firmly. Expanded clones are given a class, and other clones once, few, many or no size at all.

abundance	d_gene	v_gene	j_gene	len	CDR3nt	CDR3aa
few	.	TRBV29-1	TRBJ2-1	13	TGCAGCTACCGACAGGCTGATTACAATGAGCAGTTCTTC	CSYRQADYNEQFF
.	.	TRBV7-3	TRBJ1-1	14	TGTGCCAGCAGCCGCGGATGGGGGCCCCCTGAAGCTTTCTTT	CASSRGWGPPEAFF
few	.	TRBV7-9	TRBJ1-4	15	TGTGCCAGCAGCTTATCGTTAACAGAGAATGAAAAACTGTTTTTT	CASSLSLTENEKLFF
.	TRBD2	TRBV29-1	TRBJ2-1	14	TGCAGCGTTGATAGGAGCGGGAGTATGAATGAGCAGTTCTTC	CSVDRSGSMNEQFF
many	.	TRBV18	TRBJ2-6	13	TGTGCCAGCTTACTCTCTGGGGCCAACGTCCTGACTTTC	CASLLSGANVLTF
few	TRBD2	TRBV20-1	TRBJ2-1	15	TGCAGTGCTAGTGGTGGACTAGCGGGAGACAATGAGCAGTTCTTC	CSASGGLAGDNEQFF
many	.	TRBV5-4	TRBJ2-3	15	TGTGCCAGCAGCATGGCTTGGGACCGTACAGATACGCAGTATTTT	CASSMAWDRTDTQYF
few	.	TRBV27	TRBJ1-5	12	TGTGCCAGCAGTGACAGAAATCAGCCCCAGCATTTT	CASSDRNQPQHF
.	.	TRBV20-1	TRBJ2-7	13	TGCAGTGCTAGACGGAGGTTCTCCTACGAGCAGTACTTC	CSARRRFSYEQYF
many	.	TRBV5-8	TRBJ1-1	14	TGTGCCAGCAGCTTGGGTGGGTCGGTCACTGAAGCTTTCTTT	CASSLGGSVTEAFF
.	.	TRBV29-1	TRBJ2-5	12	TGCAGCGTTGTTTGGGCCGTTGGAACCCAGTACTTC	CSVVWAVGTQYF
few	.	TRBV7-9	TRBJ2-1	13	TGTGCCAGCAGGAGGACTCCATACAATGAGCAGTTCTTC	CASRRTPYNEQFF
.	.	TRBV12-3/TRBV12-4	TRBJ2-1	14	TGTGCCAGCAGTTACAGGACCACCTACAATGAGCAGTTCTTC	CASSYRTTYNEQFF
few	TRBD2	TRBV29-1	TRBJ2-7	15	TGCAGCGTTGAAAGGGCGGGAGGGAGCTCCTACGAGCAGTACTTC	CSVERAGGSSYEQYF
.	TRBD2	TRBV4-2	TRBJ2-2	18	TGTGCCAGCAGCACGAATACCGGGGGGGGCGGGGGCACCGGGGAGCTGTTTTTT	CASSTNTGGGGGTGELFF
.	.	TRBV12-3/TRBV12-4	TRBJ2-1	11	TGTGCCAGCAGTAGCGGGACAGGACAGTTCTTC	CASSSGTGQFF
few	TRBD1	TRBV5-1	TRBJ2-3	15	TGCGCCACCTCAGTAGGACAGGGGACCTCAGATACGCAGTATTTT	CATSVGQGTSDTQYF
once	TRBD1	TRBV4-3	TRBJ2-3	13	TGCGCCAGCAGCCAGGCGACAGGGCCAACGCAGTATTTT	CASSQATGPTQYF
.	TRBD1	TRBV27	TRBJ2-7	13	TGTGCCAGCCAGGGACAGGGCAACGACGAGCAGTACTTC	CASQGQGNDEQYF
.	TRBD1	TRBV12-3/TRBV12-4	TRBJ1-5	16	TGTGCCAGCAGTTCTACACAGGGGTTTTCCAATCAGCCCCAGCATTTT	CASSSTQGFSNQPQHF
many	TRBD1	TRBV29-1	TRBJ2-3	15	TGCAGCGTTGAAGATTGGACAGGACCCACAGATACGCAGTATTTT	CSVEDWTGPTDTQYF
.	.	TRBV24-1	TRBJ2-3	14	TGTGCCACCAGTGTCTCAACCGACGGAGATACGCAGTATTTT	CATSVSTDGDTQYF
many	.	TRBV25-1	TRBJ2-5	12	TGTGCCAGCAGTCGAAACAGGGAGACCCAGTACTTC	CASSRNRETQYF
.	TRBD2	TRBV5-1	TRBJ2-1	15	TGCGCCAGCAGCTTGATGGCTAGCGGCCACAATGAGCAGTTCTTC	CASSLMASGHNEQFF
many	TRBD2	TRBV4-3	TRBJ2-3	19	TGCGCCAGCAGCCAAGATCCACTAGGGAGCGGGAGTTGGACAGATACGCAGTATTTT	CASSQDPLGSGSWTDTQYF
.	.	TRBV9	TRBJ2-1	13	TGTGCCAGCAGCAGCAGGAGGGACTGGGAGCAGTTCTTC	CASSSRRDWEQFF
.	.	TRBV28	TRBJ2-5	12	TGTGCCACCTCGGGTAGGGCCGTCGCCCAGTACTTC	CATSGRAVAQYF
many	.	TRBV7-6	TRBJ1-1	14	TGTGCCAGCAGCTTAGGGGGCAGGAACACTGAAGCTTTCTTT	CASSLGGRNTEAFF
few	.	TRBV4-3	TRBJ2-7	14	TGCGCCAGCAGCCCCCGGGCCCATCTAGGCGAGCAGTACTTC	CASSPRAHLGEQYF
.	TRBD2	TRBV20-1	TRBJ2-2	17	TGCAGTGCCCGAAACCCCGGGACTAGCGGGAGTAGAGGGGAGCTGTTTTTT	CSARNPGTSGSRGELFF
few	.	TRBV7-3	TRBJ2-5	18	TGTGCCAGCAGGTTGAAAGGGGGTAGGGGAGGGCCACAAGAGACCCAGTACTTC	CASRLKGGRGGPQETQYF
few	TRBD2	TRBV5-4	TRBJ2-2	18	TGTGCCAGCAGCTTGGGTCTAGCGGGGATGACGGGCACCGGGGAGCTGTTTTTT	CASSLGLAGMTGTGELFF
.	TRBD1	TRBV20-1	TRBJ1-1	13	TGCAGTGCTGACAGGGGGACGTACACTGAAGCTTTCTTT	CSADRGTYTEAFF
.	.	TRBV9	TRBJ1-6	15	TGTGCCAGCAGCGGGGCCCACTCCTCCAATTCACCCCTCCACTTT	CASSGAHSSNSPLHF
.	.	TRBV9	TRBJ2-5	12	TGTGCCAGCAGCGTCCAAGGGGGGACCCAGTACTTC	CASSVQGGTQYF
.	.	TRBV3-1	TRBJ1-5	14	TGTGCCAGCAGCCAAACAGGGAGCAATCAGCCCCAGCATTTT	CASSQTGSNQPQHF
many	TRBD1	TRBV10-2	TRBJ2-5	16	TGCGCCAGCAGTGAGTGGACAGGGCCGGGCCAAGAGACCCAGTACTTC	CASSEWTGPGQETQYF
few	TRBD1	TRBV4-1	TRBJ2-7	15	TGCGCCAGCAGCCAAGATCAGGGGGCCTCCTACGAGCAGTACTTC	CASSQDQGASYEQYF
few	TRBD1	TRBV5-1	TRBJ2-3	15	TGCGCCAGCAGCTTAGGACAGGGGGCACAAGATACGCAGTATTTT	CASSLGQGAQDTQYF
few	.	TRBV20-1	TRBJ2-7	15	TGCAGTGCTAGAGATCACAGGAGAGGTCCCTACGAGCAGTACTTC	CSARDHRRGPYEQYF
few	TRBD2	TRBV18	TRBJ2-7	16	TGTGCCAGCTCACGACTCGGCGGGAGGGCGTCCTACGAGCAGTACTTC	CASSRLGGRASYEQYF
.	.	TRBV12-3/TRBV12-4	TRBJ1-2	11	TGTGCCAGCACCACGTCCTATGGCTACACCTTC	CASTTSYGYTF
.	TRBD2	TRBV7-9	TRBJ2-3	16	TGTGCCAGCAGCCGACTGGCGGGAGGAGGAACAGATACGCAGTATTTT	CASSRLAGGGTDTQYF
many	.	TRBV4-1	TRBJ2-7	16	TGCGCCAGCAGCCAAGAGTCGGGTCTCGGGGGCCCTGAGCAGTACTTC	CASSQESGLGGPEQYF
.	.	TRBV2	TRBJ1-5	13	TGTGCCAGCAGTGGGCAGCCCAATCAGCCCCAGCATTTT	CASSGQPNQPQHF
many	.	TRBV20-1	TRBJ1-1	14	TGCAGTGCTAGAGATTTACAGATGAACACTGAAGCTTTCTTT	CSARDLQMNTEAFF
few	.	TRBV5-1	TRBJ2-1	13	TGCGCCAGCAGGCAGGATTTCTACAATGAGCAGTTCTTC	CASRQDFYNEQFF
few	.	TRBV7-9	TRBJ2-5	15	TGTGCCAGCAGCTTAGTTGGGCTGGGGCAAGAGACCCAGTACTTC	CASSLVGLGQETQYF
.	.	TRBV14	TRBJ2-1	16	TGTGCCAGCAGCCAAGAGCCCCCCGCGGCAGCCGGGGGGCAGTTCTTC	CASSQEPPAAAGGQFF